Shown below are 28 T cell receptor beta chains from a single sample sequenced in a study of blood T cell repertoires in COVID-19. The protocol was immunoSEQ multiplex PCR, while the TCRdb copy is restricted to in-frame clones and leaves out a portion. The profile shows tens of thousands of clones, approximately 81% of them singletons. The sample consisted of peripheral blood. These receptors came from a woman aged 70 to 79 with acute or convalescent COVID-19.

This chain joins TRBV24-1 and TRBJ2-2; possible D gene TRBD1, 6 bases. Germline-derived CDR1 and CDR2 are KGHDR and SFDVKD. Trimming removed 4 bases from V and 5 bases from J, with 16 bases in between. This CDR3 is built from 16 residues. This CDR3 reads CATSDVWTVGTGELFF. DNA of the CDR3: TGTGCCACCAGTGACGTTTGGACAGTCGGGACCGGGGAGCTGTTTTTT.

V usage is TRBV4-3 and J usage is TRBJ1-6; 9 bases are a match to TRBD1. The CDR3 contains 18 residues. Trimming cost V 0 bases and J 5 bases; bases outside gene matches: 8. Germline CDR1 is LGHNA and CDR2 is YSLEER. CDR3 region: CASSQDFTGGFHNSPLHF. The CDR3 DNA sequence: TGCGCCAGCAGCCAAGATTTTACAGGGGGCTTCCATAATTCACCCCTCCACTTT.

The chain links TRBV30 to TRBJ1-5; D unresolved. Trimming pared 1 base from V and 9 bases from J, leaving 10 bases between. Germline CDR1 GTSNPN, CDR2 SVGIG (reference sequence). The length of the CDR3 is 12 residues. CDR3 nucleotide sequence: TGTGCCTGGAGTGCGGTCGCCGGGCCCCAGCATTTT. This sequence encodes CAWSAVAGPQHF.

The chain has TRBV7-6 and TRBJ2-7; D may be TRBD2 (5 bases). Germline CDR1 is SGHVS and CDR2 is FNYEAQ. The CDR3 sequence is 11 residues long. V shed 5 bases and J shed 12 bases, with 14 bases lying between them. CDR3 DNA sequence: TGTGCCAGCAGCCCGCTGAGGGTTCGGTACGTC. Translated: CASSPLRVRYV.

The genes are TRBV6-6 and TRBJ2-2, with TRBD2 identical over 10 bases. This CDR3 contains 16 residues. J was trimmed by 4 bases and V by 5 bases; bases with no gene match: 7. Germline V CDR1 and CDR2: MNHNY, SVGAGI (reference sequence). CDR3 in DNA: TGTGCCAGCAGTGGAAAGCGGGGGGGCGCCACCGGGGAGCTGTTTTTT. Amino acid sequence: CASSGKRGGATGELFF.

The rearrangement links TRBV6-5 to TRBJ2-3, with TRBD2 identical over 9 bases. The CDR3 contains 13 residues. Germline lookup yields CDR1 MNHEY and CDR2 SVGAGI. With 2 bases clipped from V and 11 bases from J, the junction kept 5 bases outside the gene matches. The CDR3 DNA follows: TGTGCCAGCAGTTACGTTCGACTAGCGGTGCAGTATTTT. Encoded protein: CASSYVRLAVQYF.

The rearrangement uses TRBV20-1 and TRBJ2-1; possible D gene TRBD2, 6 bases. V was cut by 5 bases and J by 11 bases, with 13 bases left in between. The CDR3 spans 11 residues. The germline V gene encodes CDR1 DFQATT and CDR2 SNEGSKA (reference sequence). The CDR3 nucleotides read TGCAGTGCTCTCGGGACTCCAAAGCAGTTCTTC. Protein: CSALGTPKQFF.

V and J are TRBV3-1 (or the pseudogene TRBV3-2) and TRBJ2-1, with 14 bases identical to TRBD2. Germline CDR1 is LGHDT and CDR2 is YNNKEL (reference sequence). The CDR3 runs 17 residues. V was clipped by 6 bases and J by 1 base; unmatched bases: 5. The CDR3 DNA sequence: TGTGCCAGCAGTCATAGACTAGCGGGAGGGTCCTACAATGAGCAGTTCTTC. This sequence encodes CASSHRLAGGSYNEQFF.

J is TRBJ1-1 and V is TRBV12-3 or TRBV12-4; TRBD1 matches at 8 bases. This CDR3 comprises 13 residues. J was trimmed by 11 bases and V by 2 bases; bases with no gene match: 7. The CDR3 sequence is CASSLPGGDRAFF. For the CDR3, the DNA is TGTGCCAGCAGTTTACCAGGGGGCGATCGGGCTTTCTTT.

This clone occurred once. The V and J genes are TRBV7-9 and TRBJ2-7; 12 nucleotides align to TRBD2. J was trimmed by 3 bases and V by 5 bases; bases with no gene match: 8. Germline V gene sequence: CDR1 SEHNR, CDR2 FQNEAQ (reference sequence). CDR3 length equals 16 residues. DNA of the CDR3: TGTGCCAGCAGCCCACCGACTAGCGGGAGATACTACGAGCAGTACGTC. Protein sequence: CASSPPTSGRYYEQYV.

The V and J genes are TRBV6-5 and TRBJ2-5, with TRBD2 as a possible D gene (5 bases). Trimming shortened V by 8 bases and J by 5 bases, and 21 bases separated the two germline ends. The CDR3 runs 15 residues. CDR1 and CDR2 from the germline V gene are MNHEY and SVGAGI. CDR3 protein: CASSPRGTSVETQYF. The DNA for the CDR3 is TGTGCCAGCTCCCCACGGGGAACATCGGTTGAGACCCAGTACTTC.

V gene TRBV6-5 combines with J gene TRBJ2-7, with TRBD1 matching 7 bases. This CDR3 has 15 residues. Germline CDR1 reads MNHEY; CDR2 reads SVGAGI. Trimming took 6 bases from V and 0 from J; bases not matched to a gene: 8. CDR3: CASRRQGPSSYEQYV. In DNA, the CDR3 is TGTGCCAGCAGACGACAGGGACCGAGCTCCTACGAGCAGTACGTC.

The CDR3 is CASSDSGRGYTF. The CDR3 DNA reads TGTGCCAGCAGTGATTCGGGGAGGGGCTACACCTTC. This chain uses TRBV6-1 with TRBJ1-2; the D is unclear. V lost 3 bases and J lost 8, with 10 bases in between. Germline values: CDR1 MNHNS, CDR2 SASEGT. The CDR3 sequence is 12 residues long.

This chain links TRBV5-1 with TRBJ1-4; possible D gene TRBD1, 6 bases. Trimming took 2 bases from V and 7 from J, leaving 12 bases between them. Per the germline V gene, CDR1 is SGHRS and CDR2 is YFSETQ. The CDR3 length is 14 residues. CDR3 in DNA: TGCGCCAGCAGCTTTACTTTAGGGGGTGAAAAACTGTTTTTT. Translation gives CASSFTLGGEKLFF.

The CDR3 protein is CASSLARVRGQVV. The DNA for the CDR3 is TGTGCCAGCAGCTTGGCCAGGGTTCGGGGACAGGTTGTC. V usage is TRBV5-6 and J usage is TRBJ2-7; 8 bases agree with TRBD1. Germline CDR1 and CDR2: SGHDT and YYEEEE. The CDR3 covers 13 residues.

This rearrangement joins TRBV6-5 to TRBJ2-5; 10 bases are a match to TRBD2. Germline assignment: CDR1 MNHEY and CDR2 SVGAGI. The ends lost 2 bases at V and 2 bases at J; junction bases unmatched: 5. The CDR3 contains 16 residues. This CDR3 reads CASSYVAGGQQETQYF. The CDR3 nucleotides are TGTGCCAGCAGTTACGTAGCGGGGGGTCAACAAGAGACCCAGTACTTC.

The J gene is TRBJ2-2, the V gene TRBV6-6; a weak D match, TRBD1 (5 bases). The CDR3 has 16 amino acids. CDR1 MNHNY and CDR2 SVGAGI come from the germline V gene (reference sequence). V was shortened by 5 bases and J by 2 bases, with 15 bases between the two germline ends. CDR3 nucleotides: TGTGCCAGCAGTGCACAGGTTGTCGTCAACACCGGGGAGCTGTTTTTT. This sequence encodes CASSAQVVVNTGELFF.

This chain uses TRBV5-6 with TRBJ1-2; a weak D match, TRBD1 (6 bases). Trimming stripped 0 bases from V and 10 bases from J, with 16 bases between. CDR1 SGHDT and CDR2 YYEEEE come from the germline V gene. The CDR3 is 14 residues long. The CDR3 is CASSLGRTRGYYTF. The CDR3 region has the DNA TGTGCCAGCAGCTTGGGAAGAACCAGGGGCTACTACACCTTC.

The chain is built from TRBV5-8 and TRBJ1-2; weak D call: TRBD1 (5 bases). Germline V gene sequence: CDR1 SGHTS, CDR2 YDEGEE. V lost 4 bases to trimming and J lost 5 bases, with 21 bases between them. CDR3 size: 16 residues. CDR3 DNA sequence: TGTGCCAGCAGCATGCATAGATTCAGGGTTCGTTATGGCTACACCTTC. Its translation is CASSMHRFRVRYGYTF.

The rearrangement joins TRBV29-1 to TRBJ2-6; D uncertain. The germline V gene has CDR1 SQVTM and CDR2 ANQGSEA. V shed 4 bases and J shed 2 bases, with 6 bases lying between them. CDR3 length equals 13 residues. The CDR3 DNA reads TGCAGCGTTGGAAGCCCTGGGGCCAACGTCCTGACTTTC. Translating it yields CSVGSPGANVLTF.

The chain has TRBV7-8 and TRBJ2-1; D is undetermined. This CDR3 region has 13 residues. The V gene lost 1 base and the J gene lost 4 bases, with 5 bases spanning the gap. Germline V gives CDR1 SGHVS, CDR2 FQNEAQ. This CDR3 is CASSLGAYNEQFF. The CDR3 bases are TGTGCCAGCAGCTTAGGCGCGTACAATGAGCAGTTCTTC.

The CDR3: CASSVALEETQYF. The CDR3 coding sequence is TGTGCCAGCAGCGTAGCTTTGGAGGAGACCCAGTACTTC. The genes are TRBV9 and TRBJ2-5; D gene ambiguous. CDR1 and CDR2 (germline): SGDLS, YYNGEE. The CDR3 totals 13 residues. Trimming removed 0 bases from V and 5 bases from J, with 8 bases in between.

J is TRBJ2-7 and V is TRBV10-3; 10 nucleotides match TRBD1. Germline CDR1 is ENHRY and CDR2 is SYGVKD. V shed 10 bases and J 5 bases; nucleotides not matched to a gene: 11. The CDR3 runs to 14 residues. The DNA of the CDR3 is TGTGCCACAAGGCCGGGACAGGGGTCCGACGAGCAGTACGTC. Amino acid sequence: CATRPGQGSDEQYV.

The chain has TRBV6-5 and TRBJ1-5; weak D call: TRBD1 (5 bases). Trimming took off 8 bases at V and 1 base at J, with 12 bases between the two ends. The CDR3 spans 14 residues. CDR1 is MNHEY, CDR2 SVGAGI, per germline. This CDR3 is CASSKGRSNQPQHF. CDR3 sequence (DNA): TGTGCCAGCTCTAAGGGGCGAAGCAATCAGCCCCAGCATTTT.

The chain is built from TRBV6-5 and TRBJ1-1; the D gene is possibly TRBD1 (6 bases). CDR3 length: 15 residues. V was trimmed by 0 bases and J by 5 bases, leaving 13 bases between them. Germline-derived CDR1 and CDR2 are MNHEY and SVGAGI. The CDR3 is CASSYSGGLGTEAFF. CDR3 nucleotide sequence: TGTGCCAGCAGTTACTCGGGGGGGCTGGGGACTGAAGCTTTCTTT.

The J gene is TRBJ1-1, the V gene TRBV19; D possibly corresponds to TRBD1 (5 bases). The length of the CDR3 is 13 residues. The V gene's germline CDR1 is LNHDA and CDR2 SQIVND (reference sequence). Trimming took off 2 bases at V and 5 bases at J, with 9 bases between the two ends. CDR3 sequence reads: CASSILGGTEAFF. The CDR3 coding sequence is TGTGCCAGTAGTATACTGGGGGGTACTGAAGCTTTCTTT.

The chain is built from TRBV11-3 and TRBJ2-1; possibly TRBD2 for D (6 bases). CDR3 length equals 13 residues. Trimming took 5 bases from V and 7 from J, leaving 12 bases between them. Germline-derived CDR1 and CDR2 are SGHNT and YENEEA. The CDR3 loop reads CASSLRGTNEQFF. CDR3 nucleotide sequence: TGTGCCAGCAGCCTTCGGGGGACTAATGAGCAGTTCTTC.

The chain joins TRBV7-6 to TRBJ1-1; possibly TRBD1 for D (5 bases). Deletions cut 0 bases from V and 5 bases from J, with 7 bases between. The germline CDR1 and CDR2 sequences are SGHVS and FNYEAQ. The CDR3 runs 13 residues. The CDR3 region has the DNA TGTGCCAGCAGCTTAGCCCAGGGAACTGAAGCTTTCTTT. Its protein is CASSLAQGTEAFF.